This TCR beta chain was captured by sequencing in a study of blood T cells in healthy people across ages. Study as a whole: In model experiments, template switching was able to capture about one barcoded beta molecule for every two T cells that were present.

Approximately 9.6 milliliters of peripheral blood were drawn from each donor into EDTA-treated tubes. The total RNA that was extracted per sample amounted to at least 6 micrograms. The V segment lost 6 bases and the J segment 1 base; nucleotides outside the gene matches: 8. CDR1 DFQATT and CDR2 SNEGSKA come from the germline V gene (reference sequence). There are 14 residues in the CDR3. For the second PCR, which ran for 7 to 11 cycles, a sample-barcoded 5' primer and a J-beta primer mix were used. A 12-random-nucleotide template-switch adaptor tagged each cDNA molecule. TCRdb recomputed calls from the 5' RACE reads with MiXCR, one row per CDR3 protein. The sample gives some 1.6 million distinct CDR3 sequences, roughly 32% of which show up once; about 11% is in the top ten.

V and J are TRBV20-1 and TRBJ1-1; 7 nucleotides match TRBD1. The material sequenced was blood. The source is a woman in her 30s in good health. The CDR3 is CSAQEGGTNTEAFF. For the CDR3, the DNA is TGCAGTGCACAAGAAGGGGGCACGAACACTGAAGCTTTCTTT.